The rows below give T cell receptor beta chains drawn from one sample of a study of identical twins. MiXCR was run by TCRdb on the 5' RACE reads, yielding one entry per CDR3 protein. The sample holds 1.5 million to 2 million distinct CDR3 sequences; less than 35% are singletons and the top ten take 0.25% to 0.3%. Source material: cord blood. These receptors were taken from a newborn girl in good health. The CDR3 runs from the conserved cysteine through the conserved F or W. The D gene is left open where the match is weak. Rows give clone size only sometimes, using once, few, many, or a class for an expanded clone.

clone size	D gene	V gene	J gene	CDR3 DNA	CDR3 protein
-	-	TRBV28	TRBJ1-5	TGTGCCAGCAGTCCCTCGCGGACCCGGAATAGGAGCAATCAGCCCCAGCATTTT	CASSPSRTRNRSNQPQHF
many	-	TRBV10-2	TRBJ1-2	TGCGCCAGCAGTCCAGGTCTTTACTATGGCTACACCTTC	CASSPGLYYGYTF
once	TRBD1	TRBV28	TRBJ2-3	TGTGCCAACAGTTTACCCCCGACAGGGTTCACAGATACGCAGTCTTTT	CANSLPPTGFTDTQSF
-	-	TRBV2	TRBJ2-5	TGTGCCAGCAGTGAATGGGTAGAGACCCAGTACTTC	CASSEWVETQYF
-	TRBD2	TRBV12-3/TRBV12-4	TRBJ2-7	TGTGCCAGCAGTTTTAAGGCTAGCGGCTCCTACAATGAGCAGTACTTC	CASSFKASGSYNEQYF
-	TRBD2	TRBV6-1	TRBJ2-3	TGTGCCAGCAGTGTAAGGCTAGCGGGGAGCACAGATACGCAGTATTTT	CASSVRLAGSTDTQYF
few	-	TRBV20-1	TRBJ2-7	TGCAGTGCTACCCTCTTAAGCGGCCCAACCTACGAGCAGTACTTC	CSATLLSGPTYEQYF
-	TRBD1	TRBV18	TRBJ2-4	TGTGCCAGCTCACAGGGGGCCATTCAGTACTTC	CASSQGAIQYF
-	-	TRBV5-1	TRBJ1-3	TGCGCCAGCAGCTTGGTCAACTCTGGAAACACCATATATTTT	CASSLVNSGNTIYF
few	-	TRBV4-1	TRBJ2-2	TGCGCCAGCAGCCAAGTGGTCCAGCGAAGGGCCGGGGAGCTGTTTTTT	CASSQVVQRRAGELFF
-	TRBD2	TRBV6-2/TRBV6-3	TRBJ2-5	TGTGCCGGGTCTCACGGCGGGAGAGAGACCCAGTACTTC	CAGSHGGRETQYF
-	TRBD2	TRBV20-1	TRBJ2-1	TGCAGTGCTCTTGGGACTAGTGTCGTCAATGAGCAGTTCTTC	CSALGTSVVNEQFF
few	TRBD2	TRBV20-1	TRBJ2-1	TGCAGTGCTAGAGAGCTAGCGGGCAGCTCCTACAATGAGCAGTTCTTC	CSARELAGSSYNEQFF
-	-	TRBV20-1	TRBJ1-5	TGCAGTGCTAGAAAACAGGGAAGTCAGCCCCAGCATTTT	CSARKQGSQPQHF
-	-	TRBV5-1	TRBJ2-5	TGCGCCAGCAGCTTAGCGTCGCACTTCCAAGAGACCCAGTACTTC	CASSLASHFQETQYF
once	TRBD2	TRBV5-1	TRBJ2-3	TGCGCCAGCAGCTTGGCTGGGACTAGCGGACGATACACAGATACGCAGTATTTT	CASSLAGTSGRYTDTQYF
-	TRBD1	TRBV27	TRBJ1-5	TGTGCCAGCAGACAGGGGAACAATCAGCCCCAGCATTTT	CASRQGNNQPQHF
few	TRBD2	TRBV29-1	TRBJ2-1	TGCAGCGCTGGGGGGCTTACTAGCGGGAGGGCCGGGTACAATGAGCAGTTCTTC	CSAGGLTSGRAGYNEQFF
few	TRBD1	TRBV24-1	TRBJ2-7	TGTGCCACCAGTGAGGGGGACAGGGTCTACGAGCAGTACTTC	CATSEGDRVYEQYF
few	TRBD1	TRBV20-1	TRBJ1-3	TGCAGTGCTAGTCGGACAGGGCGGGGAAACACCATATATTTT	CSASRTGRGNTIYF
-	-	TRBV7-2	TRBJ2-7	TGTGCCAGCAGCTTAGGAAGTAGCATGTGGCCTAGCTCCTACGAGCAGTACTTC	CASSLGSSMWPSSYEQYF
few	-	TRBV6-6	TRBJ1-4	TGTGCCAGCAGTTCCCCGGGGGGGGGTGGAGAAAAACTGTTTTTT	CASSSPGGGGEKLFF
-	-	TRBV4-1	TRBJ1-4	TGCGCCAGCAGCCAGATACAGATCTCTAATGAAAAACTGTTTTTT	CASSQIQISNEKLFF
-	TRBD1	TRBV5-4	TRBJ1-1	TGTGCCAGCAGCTTGGTCCCCGACAGGGTGAACACTGAAGCTTTCTTT	CASSLVPDRVNTEAFF
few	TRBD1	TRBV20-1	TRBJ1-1	TGCAGTGCTAGAGATGGGGCAGGGGGGACTGAAGCTTTCTTT	CSARDGAGGTEAFF
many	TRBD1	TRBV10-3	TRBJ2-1	TGTGCCATCAGCGGGACAGGGAACAATGAGCAGTTCTTC	CAISGTGNNEQFF
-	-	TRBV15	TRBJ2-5	TGTGCCACCTGTAACGGGGGGCCCTCCTACAATGAGCAGTACTTC	CATCNGGPSYNEQYF
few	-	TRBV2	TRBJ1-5	TGTGCCAGCAGTGACACCGGGTCGATGGGAGGTCAGCCCCAGCATTTT	CASSDTGSMGGQPQHF
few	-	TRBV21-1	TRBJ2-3	TGTGCCAGCAGCAAAGCGCCTTCGACTAGCGGGAGCGATACGCAGTATTTT	CASSKAPSTSGSDTQYF
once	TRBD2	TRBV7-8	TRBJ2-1	TGTGCCAGCAGCTTAGCGGCTCGACTAGCGGGGGGGGTGAATGAGCAGTTCTTC	CASSLAARLAGGVNEQFF
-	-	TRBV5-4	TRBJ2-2	TGTGCCAGCAGCATGAGGAGGGGAACCGGGGAGCTGTTTTTT	CASSMRRGTGELFF
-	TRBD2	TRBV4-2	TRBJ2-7	TGTGCCAGCAGCCAGGTGACTAGCGGGGGGGCAGATGAGCAGTACTTC	CASSQVTSGGADEQYF
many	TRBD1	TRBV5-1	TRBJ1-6	TGTGCCAGCAGTTCCGGACAGGGGAATTCACCCCTCCACTTT	CASSSGQGNSPLHF
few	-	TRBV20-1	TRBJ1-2	TGCAGTTACGGCAGGGAGGACTATGGCTACACCTTC	CSYGREDYGYTF
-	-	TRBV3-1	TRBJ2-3	TGTGCCAGCAGCCAAGCCCCGTGGGCTAGCACAGATACGCAGTATTTT	CASSQAPWASTDTQYF
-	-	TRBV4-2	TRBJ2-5	TGTGCCAGCAGCCGAGACCCCGGCGTCCCCAATGAGCAGTACTTC	CASSRDPGVPNEQYF
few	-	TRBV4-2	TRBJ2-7	TGTGCCAGCAGCCAAGATTTTCTTCGGACGGGGTACGAGCAGTACTTC	CASSQDFLRTGYEQYF
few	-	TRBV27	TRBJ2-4	TGTGCCAGCAGGGGGACCTGGGACTTAGCCAAAAACATTCAGTACTTC	CASRGTWDLAKNIQYF
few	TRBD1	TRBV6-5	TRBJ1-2	TGTGCCACTCAACAGGGGATTCTAAACTATGGCTACACCTTC	CATQQGILNYGYTF
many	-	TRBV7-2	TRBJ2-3	TGTGCCAGCAGCTCGAGTACCGTAATCAGGACAGATACGCAGTATTTT	CASSSSTVIRTDTQYF
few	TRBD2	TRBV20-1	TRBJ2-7	TGCAGTGCTAGATACGGGGGGGCTTACGAGCAGTACTTC	CSARYGGAYEQYF
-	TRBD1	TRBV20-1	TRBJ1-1	TGCAGTGCTAGGGGAGGGGGCGAGGGTGAAGCTTTCTTT	CSARGGGEGEAFF
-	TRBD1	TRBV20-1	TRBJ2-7	TGCAGTGCAACCGGGACAGTTTCCTACGAGCAGTACTTC	CSATGTVSYEQYF
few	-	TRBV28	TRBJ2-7	TGTGCCAGCAGGTTTTTAGGGTCGTGGGGATCCTACGAGCAGTACTTC	CASRFLGSWGSYEQYF
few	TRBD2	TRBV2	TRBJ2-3	TGTGCCAGCTTACTAGCGGGGGTATCAGATACGCAGTATTTT	CASLLAGVSDTQYF
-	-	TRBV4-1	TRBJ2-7	TGCGCCAGCAGCCAACGGCTAGCGTCCTACGAGCAGTACTTC	CASSQRLASYEQYF
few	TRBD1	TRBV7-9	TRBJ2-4	TGTGCCAGCAGCTCCCACGGTGGGCAGGGGGTTCCCAAAAACATTCAGTACTTC	CASSSHGGQGVPKNIQYF
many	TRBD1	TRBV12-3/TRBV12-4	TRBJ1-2	TGTGCCAGCAGTTTCGGCAGGGGGAACTATGGCTACACCTTC	CASSFGRGNYGYTF
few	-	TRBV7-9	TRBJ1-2	TGTGCCAGCAGCTTAGGTCACCGGGACATCTATGGCTACACCTTC	CASSLGHRDIYGYTF
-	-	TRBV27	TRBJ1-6	TGTGCCAGCGGTTTAGGGGGACGGGGAAATTCACCCCTCCACTTT	CASGLGGRGNSPLHF
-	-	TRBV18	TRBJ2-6	TGTGCCAGCTCACCACGGGGCCAAAAAATCTCTGGGGCCAACGTCCTGACTTTC	CASSPRGQKISGANVLTF
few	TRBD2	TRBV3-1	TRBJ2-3	TGTGCCAGCAGCCAAGATCTCGGACTAGCCCTGGATACGCAGTATTTT	CASSQDLGLALDTQYF
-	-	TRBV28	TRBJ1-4	TGTGCCAGCAGAGGCCAGTATGAAAAACTGTTTTTT	CASRGQYEKLFF
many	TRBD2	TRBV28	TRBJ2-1	TGTGCCAGCAGGGGGACTAGCGGTAATGAGCAGTTCTTC	CASRGTSGNEQFF
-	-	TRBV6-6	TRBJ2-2	TGTGCCAGCAGTAGGGGCGAGGAGACCGGGGAGCTGTTTTTT	CASSRGEETGELFF